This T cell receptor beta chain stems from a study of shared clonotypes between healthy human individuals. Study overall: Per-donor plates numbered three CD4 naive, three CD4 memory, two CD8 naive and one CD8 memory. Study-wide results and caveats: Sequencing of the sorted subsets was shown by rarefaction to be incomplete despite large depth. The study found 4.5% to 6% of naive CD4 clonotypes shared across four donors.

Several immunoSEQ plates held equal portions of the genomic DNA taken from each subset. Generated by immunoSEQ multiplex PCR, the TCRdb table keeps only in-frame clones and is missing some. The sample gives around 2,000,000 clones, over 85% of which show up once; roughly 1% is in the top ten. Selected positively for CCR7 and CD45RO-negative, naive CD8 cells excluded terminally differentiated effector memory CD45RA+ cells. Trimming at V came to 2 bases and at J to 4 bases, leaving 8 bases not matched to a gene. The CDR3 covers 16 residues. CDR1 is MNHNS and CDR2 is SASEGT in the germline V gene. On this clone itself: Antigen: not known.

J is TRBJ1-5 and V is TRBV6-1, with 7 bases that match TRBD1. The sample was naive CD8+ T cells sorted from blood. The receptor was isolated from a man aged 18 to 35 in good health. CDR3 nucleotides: TGTGCCAGCAGTGAAACCCCGGGACAGAGAAATCAGCCCCAGCATTTT. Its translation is CASSETPGQRNQPQHF.